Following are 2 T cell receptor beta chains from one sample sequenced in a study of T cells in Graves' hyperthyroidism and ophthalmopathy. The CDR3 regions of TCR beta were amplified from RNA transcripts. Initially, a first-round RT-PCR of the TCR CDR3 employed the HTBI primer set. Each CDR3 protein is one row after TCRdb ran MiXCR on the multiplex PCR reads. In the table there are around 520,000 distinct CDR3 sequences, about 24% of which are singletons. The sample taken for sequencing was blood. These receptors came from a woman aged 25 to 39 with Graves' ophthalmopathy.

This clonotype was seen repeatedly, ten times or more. The CDR3 DNA reads as TGTGCCAGCAGCTGGGACAGCCCAGGAACCCAGTACTTC. Its translation: CASSWDSPGTQYF. This chain joins TRBV7-2 and TRBJ2-5; 7 bases fit TRBD1. CDR1 and CDR2 from the germline V gene are SGHTA and FQGNSA. V shed 4 bases, J shed 8 bases, and the junction held 7 bases outside the gene matches. This CDR3 comprises 13 residues.

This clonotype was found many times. DNA for the CDR3: TGTGCCATCAGTGAGTCAGGAGTTCACTATGGCTACACCTTC. Protein product: CAISESGVHYGYTF. This chain joins TRBV10-3 and TRBJ1-2; D remains ambiguous. Germline CDR1 is ENHRY and CDR2 is SYGVKD. The CDR3 loop spans 14 amino acids. V dropped 0 bases and J dropped 3 bases, with 8 bases sitting between them.